This T cell receptor (beta chain) stems from a study of T cell responses to AZD1222 COVID-19 vaccine. Study results and caveats: Repertoire collection took place solely once the T cell response had peaked. The study reported that nearly half of spike-specific TCRs target unmutated variant regions. Clonal diversity was possibly underestimated, and white British individuals and females predominated among donors.

Only in-frame clones appear in the TCRdb table, and some are missing; sequencing was by immunoSEQ multiplex PCR. The sample has 100,000 or so clones, less than 90% seen once; the top ten hold under 2%. Concerning this clone: The antigen is not known.

Trimming cost V 8 bases and J 4 bases; bases outside gene matches: 14. The CDR3 totals 15 residues. From germline, CDR1 is MNHEY and CDR2 SVGAGI. The receptor was isolated from an adult in good health. This material consisted of peripheral blood, taken on day 0 of AZD1222 vaccination. This rearrangement joins TRBV6-5 to TRBJ2-7; 7 bases are shared with TRBD2. The CDR3 loop reads CASLTYGAGVYEQYF. The CDR3 DNA is TGTGCCAGCCTTACCTACGGGGCGGGAGTTTACGAGCAGTACTTC.